The 10 T cell receptor beta chains reported below all come from one sample, sequenced in a study of blood T cell repertoires in COVID-19. Data came from immunoSEQ multiplex PCR; TCRdb stores just in-frame clones and leaves some out. In the table there are 60,000 to 70,000 clones, 65% to 75% of which are singletons. The sample consisted of peripheral blood. The source of these receptors is an elderly woman with acute or convalescent COVID-19.

This clone has a count of ten or more. The chain carries TRBV7-8 and TRBJ1-5; D might be TRBD1 (5 bases). This CDR3 is 13 amino acids long. V was clipped by 5 bases and J by 7 bases, with 12 bases between them. CDR1 is SGHVS, CDR2 FQNEAQ, per germline. CDR3 in amino acids: CASSPQGGQPQHF. In nucleotides, the CDR3 is TGTGCCAGCAGCCCTCAGGGTGGCCAGCCCCAGCATTTT.

The CDR3 here is CASSDGQTRSYNSPLHF. The CDR3 region has the DNA TGTGCCAGCAGTGATGGTCAGACACGCTCCTATAATTCACCCCTCCACTTT. The V and J genes are TRBV6-1 and TRBJ1-6; no clear D. Trimming cost V 3 bases and J 0 bases, with 12 bases left between them. CDR3 length equals 17 residues. CDR1 MNHNS and CDR2 SASEGT come from the germline V gene.

This clone came up a few times. The rearrangement uses TRBV9 and TRBJ2-3, with TRBD2 identical over 10 bases. Germline V gives CDR1 SGDLS, CDR2 YYNGEE. The V and J ends lost 0 bases and 10 bases, in that order; junction bases with no gene match: 2. CDR3 size: 13 residues. CDR3 region: CASSVGLAGAQYF. In DNA form, the CDR3 reads TGTGCCAGCAGCGTAGGTCTAGCGGGAGCGCAGTATTTT.

The chain is built from TRBV5-1 and TRBJ1-3, with 8 bases identical to TRBD1. Germline assignment: CDR1 SGHRS and CDR2 YFSETQ. The CDR3 spans 15 residues. Unmatched junction bases numbered 3, after V lost 2 bases and J lost 2 bases. CDR3 protein: CASSLATGAGNTIYF. Here the CDR3 DNA reads TGCGCCAGCAGCTTAGCGACAGGGGCTGGAAACACCATATATTTT.

The V call is TRBV25-1, the J call TRBJ1-1; a possible D gene is TRBD1 (5 bases). There are 16 residues in the CDR3. Germline CDR1 is MGHDK and CDR2 is SYGVNS. Trimming left V 1 base short and J 1 base short, with 13 bases between. CDR3 bases: TGTGCCAGCAGTGAATCCCCAGGGAGGCCGAACACTGAAGCTTTCTTT. This gives the protein CASSESPGRPNTEAFF. Full variable domain (rest looked up from reference TRBV25-1 and TRBJ1-1): EADIYQTPRYLVIGTGKKITLECSQTMGHDKMYWYQQDPGMELHLIHYSYGVNSTEKGDLSSESTVSRIRTEHFPLTLESARPSHTSQYLCASSESPGRPNTEAFFGQGTRLTVV.

The J gene is TRBJ2-1, the V gene TRBV5-1, with TRBD1 matching over 9 bases. J gave up 5 bases and V 4 bases, and 10 bases lay outside the gene matches. Germline V gene lookup returns CDR1 SGHRS and CDR2 YFSETQ. The CDR3 contains 16 residues. The CDR3 DNA reads as TGCGCCAGCAGCCACGAGGCCGGGACAGGGAACAATGAGCAGTTCTTC. Translated: CASSHEAGTGNNEQFF.

CDR3 DNA: TGCGCCAGCAGCCAAGGTGGCAGGGGGACAGATACGCAGTATTTT. This codes for CASSQGGRGTDTQYF. This chain joins TRBV4-1 and TRBJ2-3; 7 nucleotides agree with TRBD1. Looked up from germline, CDR1 is MGHRA and CDR2 is YSYEKL. CDR3 length: 15 residues. J lost 3 bases, V lost 1 base, and 4 bases had no gene match.

The rearrangement uses TRBV13 and TRBJ2-2, with 10 bases aligning to TRBD2. The CDR3 has 14 amino acids. V was clipped by 8 bases and J by 7 bases; unmatched bases: 7. CDR1 is PRHDT, CDR2 FYEKMQ, per germline (reference sequence). CDR3 sequence reads: CASLTSGRNGELFF. The CDR3 DNA sequence: TGTGCCAGCCTGACTAGCGGGCGTAACGGGGAGCTGTTTTTT.

The chain employs TRBV3-1 (or the pseudogene TRBV3-2) and TRBJ2-3; D gene unclear. Germline V lookup: CDR1 LGHDT, CDR2 YNNKEL (reference sequence). Between the trimmed V and J ends, which lost 2 bases and 0 bases, there was a span of 9 bases. The CDR3 loop spans 15 amino acids. CDR3 sequence: CASSQLPGSTDTQYF. DNA for the CDR3: TGTGCCAGCAGCCAATTGCCAGGTAGCACAGATACGCAGTATTTT.

The chain has TRBV27 and TRBJ1-1; D is ambiguous. This CDR3 is built from 13 residues. The ends were cut back, 10 bases at V and 1 base at J, with 13 bases in the middle. Germline V gene data show CDR1 as MNHEY and CDR2 as SMNVEV (reference sequence). This chain's CDR3 is CATFNYGNTEAFF. The CDR3 region has the DNA TGTGCCACCTTTAATTACGGGAACACTGAAGCTTTCTTT.